This T cell receptor (beta chain) originates from a study of vaccination effects on CD4 cells after COVID-19. Germline V gene sequence: CDR1 MNHEY, CDR2 SVGAGI. The CDR3 has 13 residues. V was shortened by 6 bases and J by 7 bases, with 16 bases between the two germline ends. Expansion with viral peptide pools was applied to antigen-specific CD4+ T cells by the ViraFEST assay prior to sequencing. After more than 9 days in culture, the CD4+ T cells were isolated. Infection with SARS-CoV-2 occurred in the person between March and December 2020, and PCR confirmed it. The negative control condition used HIV-1 Nef peptides. Some clones are missing from TCRdb's copy, which holds only in-frame ones; the method was immunoSEQ multiplex PCR. This table holds around 75,000 clones, about 69% found once. This clone was found once. As yet, its antigen is unknown.

This clonotype originated in a human donor who had a prior SARS-CoV-2 infection. The chain combines TRBV6-5 with TRBJ2-7; maybe TRBD1 (5 bases). Sequencing used CD4+ T cells from PBMCs cultured with HIV peptides, obtained before COVID-19 vaccination. Specified subset: HIV-1 Nef peptide pool negative control/reference culture. CDR3 in amino acids: CASRNLRTSEQYF. CDR3 sequence (DNA): TGTGCCAGCAGGAATTTAAGGACATCGGAGCAGTACTTC.